Listed below are T cell receptor beta chains from one sample, sequenced in a study of cytomegalovirus exposure and HLA in healthy donors. Here immunoSEQ multiplex PCR was the method, and the copy in TCRdb shows in-frame clones only, minus some. This table holds about 130,000 clones. The sequencing sample was made of PBMCs. These receptors all come from a woman between 40 and 55 years old in good health and CMV-seropositive. Each CDR3 is given with its conserved first and last residue. The D gene is left open where the match is weak.

>TRBD2|TRBJ2-3|TRBV5-4
TGTGCCAGCACCCTCGAAGGAGGGAGGGAGACAGATACGCAGTATTTT
CASTLEGGRETDTQYF
>TRBD1|TRBJ1-5|TRBV10-3
TGTGCCATCAGCGATGGGACAGGAGGCAATCAGCCCCAGCATTTT
CAISDGTGGNQPQHF
>TRBD2|TRBJ2-1|TRBV2
TGTGCCAGCAGCCGGACTAGCGGGAGCCATGAGCAGTTCTTC
CASSRTSGSHEQFF
>-|TRBJ2-1|TRBV4-3
TGCGCCAGCACGTCGATCGGGGACAATGAGCAGTTCTTC
CASTSIGDNEQFF
>-|TRBJ1-5|TRBV14
TGTGCCAGCAGCCAAGATCCCGGTCAGCCCCAGCATTTT
CASSQDPGQPQHF
>TRBD2|TRBJ2-7|TRBV5-6
TGTGCCAGCAGCTTGGTGTCCAGCGGGACTTCCAACGAGCAGTACTTC
CASSLVSSGTSNEQYF
>TRBD2|TRBJ2-1|TRBV6-1
TGTGCCAGCAGTGTTACTAGCGGGGGGTTTTGGGATGAGCAGTTCTTC
CASSVTSGGFWDEQFF
>-|TRBJ2-3|TRBV5-8
TGTGCCAGCAGCTTGAAACAAGATACGCAGTATTTT
CASSLKQDTQYF
>-|TRBJ1-5|TRBV18
TGTGCCAGCTCACCAGCAGGGAGGGATCAGCCCCAGCATTTT
CASSPAGRDQPQHF
>-|TRBJ2-1|TRBV6-6
TGTGCCAGCAGGAGAGGGGCGACTGGGGGGAATGAGCAGTTCTTC
CASRRGATGGNEQFF
>-|TRBJ2-5|TRBV28
TGTGCCAGCGGTAGACAGCCAGAGACCCAGTACTTC
CASGRQPETQYF
>-|TRBJ2-4|TRBV9
TGTGCCAGCGCCTATCAGTCGGCGGACATTCAGTACTTC
CASAYQSADIQYF
>-|TRBJ2-4|TRBV5-4
TGTGCCAGCGGCCCCCAGGAAGCCAAAAACATTCAGTACTTC
CASGPQEAKNIQYF
>-|TRBJ2-1|TRBV5-1
TGCGCCAGCAGCTTGGGGACTGCTAATGAGCAGTTCTTC
CASSLGTANEQFF
>TRBD1|TRBJ2-3|TRBV4-1
TGCGCCAGCAGCCTAATAGAATTCCCGGGACAGGTTAGCACAGATACGCAGTATTTT
CASSLIEFPGQVSTDTQYF
>-|TRBJ1-5|TRBV5-1
TGCGCCAGCAGCTTGGATTCGTTTGGGCCAGAAAGGCCCCAGCATTTT
CASSLDSFGPERPQHF
>TRBD2|TRBJ2-7|TRBV28
TGTGCCAGCAGTCGGGGGGGAGAATCCTACGAGCAGTACTTC
CASSRGGESYEQYF
>TRBD1|TRBJ1-3|TRBV5-1
TGCGCCAGCAGCCTTGGGACAGGGGGTGGAAACACCATATATTTT
CASSLGTGGGNTIYF
>TRBD2|TRBJ2-1|TRBV5-6
TGTGCCAGCAGCTTGATTCTAGCGGGAAATGAGCAGTTCTTC
CASSLILAGNEQFF
>TRBD2|TRBJ2-7|TRBV6-1
TGTGCCAGCAGTGTTATAGCGGGAGTCGGCCACGAGCAGTACTTC
CASSVIAGVGHEQYF
>TRBD2|TRBJ2-7|TRBV13
TGTGCCAGCGGCTTAAGCGGGAACTACGAGCAGTACTTC
CASGLSGNYEQYF
>-|TRBJ1-4|TRBV7-9
TGTGCCAGCAGCTATGGACAGATAAATGAAAAACTGTTTTTT
CASSYGQINEKLFF
>-|TRBJ2-7|TRBV19
TGTGCCAGTAGCCGCGTCGCAGGGGAGGGTTACGAGCAGTACTTC
CASSRVAGEGYEQYF
>-|TRBJ2-5|TRBV5-5
TGTGCCAGCAGCGCTATTCCGGGACAACGAGAGACCCAGTACTTC
CASSAIPGQRETQYF
>TRBD2|TRBJ2-7|TRBV5-1
TGCGCCAGCAGCTACTTAGCGGGGGAGCCACCCTACGAGCAGTACTTC
CASSYLAGEPPYEQYF
>TRBD2|TRBJ2-7|TRBV4-2
TGTGCCAGCAGCCAAGAAACGGGACTAGCGACCTACGAGCAGTACTTC
CASSQETGLATYEQYF
>TRBD2|TRBJ2-7|TRBV10-1
TGCGTCCCTAGCGGGAGGGCTCCGGCCGAGCAGTACTTC
CVPSGRAPAEQYF
>-|TRBJ2-7|TRBV5-1
TGCGCCAGCAGCTTGGGTAGAGCAGAGCAGTACTTC
CASSLGRAEQYF
>-|TRBJ2-7|TRBV5-4
TGTGCCAGCAGCTTGGTCGGGGGAAACGAGCAGTACTTC
CASSLVGGNEQYF
>-|TRBJ1-5|TRBV2
TGTGCCAGCAGCCCCTCCAATCAGCCCCAGCATTTT
CASSPSNQPQHF
>TRBD2|TRBJ2-7|TRBV7-6
TGTGTCAGCAGCTTAGGGGGTAGCGGGGGAGGCGAGCAGTACTTC
CVSSLGGSGGGEQYF
>-|TRBJ2-1|TRBV18
TGTGCCAGCTCACCAGTGAGACTAGGCAATGAGCAGTTCTTC
CASSPVRLGNEQFF
>-|TRBJ2-2|TRBV7-2
TGTGCCAGCAGCTTAGCGGGGGGAGTTGGCACCGGGGAGCTGTTTTTT
CASSLAGGVGTGELFF
>TRBD2|TRBJ2-1|TRBV5-1
TGCGCCAGCAGCTTGTGGACTAGCGCCAACAATGAGCAGTTCTTC
CASSLWTSANNEQFF
>TRBD2|TRBJ2-1|TRBV7-8
TGTGCCAGCAGCTTAGTGGGACTAGCGGGACTAAATGAGCAGTTCTTC
CASSLVGLAGLNEQFF
>TRBD1|TRBJ1-2|TRBV6-1
TGTGCCAGCATCCCTCTCCCTGGACAGGGCGGTTGCACCTTC
CASIPLPGQGGCTF
>TRBD1|TRBJ2-5|TRBV28
TGTGCCAGCAGTAAGTTCTCCGGACAGGGACAAGAGACCCAGTACTTC
CASSKFSGQGQETQYF
>-|TRBJ2-5|TRBV28
TGTGCCAGCAGTTCCGGGGACGGACTACAAGAGACCCAGTACTTC
CASSSGDGLQETQYF
>TRBD1|TRBJ2-5|TRBV5-4
TGTGCCAGCAGCGGACCCGGGACAGGGGGGAGAGAGACCCAGTACTTC
CASSGPGTGGRETQYF
>TRBD2|TRBJ2-1|TRBV29-1
TGCAGCGGGACTAGCAGCTCCTACAATGAGCAGTTCTTC
CSGTSSSYNEQFF
>TRBD2|TRBJ2-7|TRBV27
TGTGCCAGCACCTACGGGGGGGCAGGCTACGAGCAGTACTTC
CASTYGGAGYEQYF
>-|TRBJ2-1|TRBV10-1
TGCGCCAGCAGTGAGTCGAAGAACGGGATTGAAAGAGAGCAGTTCTTC
CASSESKNGIEREQFF
>TRBD1|TRBJ1-5|TRBV28
TGTGCCAGCAGCTCGGGACAGGGGGTGGCTCAGCCCCAGCATTTT
CASSSGQGVAQPQHF
>-|TRBJ2-1|TRBV7-3
TGTGCCAGCAGCGACGGGCGGGTTCAGTTCTTC
CASSDGRVQFF
>-|TRBJ2-1|TRBV2
TGTGCCAGCAGCTACGACAATGAGCAGTTCTTC
CASSYDNEQFF
>-|TRBJ1-2|TRBV9
TGTGCCAGCAGCGTAGCGGTCGCGGCGGGACTATCTAGCTACACCTTC
CASSVAVAAGLSSYTF
>TRBD2|TRBJ2-2|TRBV6-6
TGTGCCAGCAGTTTAGCGGGAGGGGCCGGGGAGCTGTTTTTT
CASSLAGGAGELFF
>TRBD1|TRBJ2-3|TRBV28
TGTGCCAGCAGTTTGGCCGGGACAGGGATCACGCAGTATTTT
CASSLAGTGITQYF
>TRBD2|TRBJ2-2|TRBV9
TGTGCCAGCAGCGTAGGGGAGGGTACCGGGGAGCTGTTTTTT
CASSVGEGTGELFF
>TRBD2|TRBJ2-3|TRBV5-6
TGTGCCAGCAGCTGGGGACTAGCGGATTCAGATACGCAGTATTTT
CASSWGLADSDTQYF
>-|TRBJ2-7|TRBV19
TGTGCCAGTAGTAACGCGGGGCGCGAGCAGTACTTC
CASSNAGREQYF
>-|TRBJ2-1|TRBV15
TGTGCCACCAGCCGCGGTTCACCCAATGAGCAGTTCTTC
CATSRGSPNEQFF
>-|TRBJ1-1|TRBV7-9
TGTGCCAGCAGTCCCGCGGGTGCTGAAGCTTTCTTT
CASSPAGAEAFF
>-|TRBJ1-6|TRBV6-1
TGTGCCAGCAGTCCAGGGGATTCACCCCTCCACTTT
CASSPGDSPLHF
>-|TRBJ1-2|TRBV7-9
TGTGCCAGCAGCTTAGAGCAGGGATATGGCTACACCTTC
CASSLEQGYGYTF
>TRBD1|TRBJ1-6|TRBV11-2
TGTGCCAGCAGATCGGGGACAGAATATTCACCCCTCCACTTT
CASRSGTEYSPLHF
>TRBD1|TRBJ1-1|TRBV30
TGTGCCTGGAGTTCATACAGGGGTTGGACTGAAGCTTTCTTT
CAWSSYRGWTEAFF
>TRBD1|TRBJ2-2|TRBV27
TGTGCCAGCAGGGCAGGGGGCTCTGGGGAGCTGTTTTTT
CASRAGGSGELFF